The rows below give T cell receptor beta chains drawn from one sample of a study of OX40 agonist ivuxolimab in advanced cancers. The repertoire was sequenced with immunoSEQ multiplex PCR; TCRdb's copy has only in-frame clones and lacks some. Among tens of thousands of clones listed, roughly 90% were seen once. Source: CD4+ or CD8+ T cells sorted from blood, taken in a trial of the OX40 agonist ivuxolimab. The receptors were sampled from an adult with an advanced solid tumor such as melanoma, head and neck, liver or kidney cancer. CDR3s include the opening cysteine and the closing phenylalanine or tryptophan. A D gene is named only where the DNA matches it firmly. Not every row has a clone size; where given, it reads once, few, many or a size class.

v_call,clone_size,d_call,j_call,cdr3_nt,cdr3_aa
TRBV14,-,-,TRBJ2-7,TGTGCCAGCAGCTTATTCTACGAGCAGTACTTC,CASSLFYEQYF
TRBV10-3,-,-,TRBJ1-6,TGTGCCATCAGTGAGATGGCAAGGTCCTATAATTCACCCCTCCACTTT,CAISEMARSYNSPLHF
TRBV28,-,-,TRBJ1-5,TGTGCCAGCAGTTTATTGAACAATCAGCCCCAGCATTTT,CASSLLNNQPQHF
TRBV10-3,-,-,TRBJ2-1,TGTGCCATCAGCAGAGACTCCCAAAGGGAGCAGTTCTTC,CAISRDSQREQFF
TRBV5-6,-,-,TRBJ2-5,TGTGCCAGCAGCTTCCCAGGGGGGGAGACCCAGTACTTC,CASSFPGGETQYF
TRBV15,-,TRBD2,TRBJ2-7,TGTGCCACCAGCAGGGCTCTAGCGGGCTACGAGCAGTACTTC,CATSRALAGYEQYF
TRBV4-1,-,-,TRBJ2-7,TGCGCCAGCAGCCAAGTGGTGATGGGCGGGCAGTACTTC,CASSQVVMGGQYF
TRBV9,-,-,TRBJ2-2,TGTGCCAGCAGCGTAAGGCGGGACACAGCGAACACCGGGGAGCTGTTTTTT,CASSVRRDTANTGELFF
TRBV2,few,-,TRBJ1-2,TGTGCCAGCAGAGAAGGGGGGCGGTCTGGCTACACCTTC,CASREGGRSGYTF
TRBV29-1,-,-,TRBJ2-5,TGCAGCGTTGAAGAGAGGGGTTGGGAGACCCAGTACTTC,CSVEERGWETQYF
TRBV18,-,TRBD1,TRBJ2-7,TGTGCCAGCTCACCGGACAGGGGGGTCTACGAGCAGTACTTC,CASSPDRGVYEQYF
TRBV28,-,-,TRBJ1-2,TGTGCCAGCACCGAGAGGGGAACCTATGGCTACACCTTC,CASTERGTYGYTF
TRBV19,-,TRBD1,TRBJ1-4,TGTGCCAGTAGGTTGACAGGGAATAATGAAAAACTGTTTTTT,CASRLTGNNEKLFF
TRBV1,-,-,TRBJ2-2,TGCACCAGCACAGGGGGCTTGACCGGGGAGCTGTTTTTT,CTSTGGLTGELFF
TRBV19,-,-,TRBJ2-2,TGTGCCAGTAGACCCGGAGTGGCCACCGGGGAGCTGTTTTTT,CASRPGVATGELFF
TRBV7-9,-,-,TRBJ2-3,TGTGCCAGCAGCTTAGTTAGCGGAGCCCCACCAGATACGCAGTATTTT,CASSLVSGAPPDTQYF
TRBV27,-,-,TRBJ1-5,TGTGCCAGCAGTTTACAGGGCCAGCCCCAGCATTTT,CASSLQGQPQHF
TRBV6-4,-,-,TRBJ2-2,TGTGCCAGCAGTGCAGGAGGCGGGGAGCTGTTTTTT,CASSAGGGELFF
TRBV28,-,-,TRBJ2-7,TGTGCCAGCAGTCTCTTTTCGAGCTCCTACGAGCAGTACTTC,CASSLFSSSYEQYF
TRBV9,-,-,TRBJ2-7,TGTGCCCGGGGGACACCTACCTACGAGCAGTACTTC,CARGTPTYEQYF
TRBV2,-,TRBD2,TRBJ2-1,TGTGCCAGCAGGGCCTCACTAAGCGGGGGGGCCAATGAGCAGTTCTTC,CASRASLSGGANEQFF
TRBV4-1,-,-,TRBJ2-5,TGCGCCAGCAGCCAAGGAGAGGGGCGCCAAGAGACCCAGTACTTC,CASSQGEGRQETQYF
TRBV28,-,-,TRBJ2-1,TGTGCCAGCAAGGACAACTACTCCTACAATGAGCAGTTCTTC,CASKDNYSYNEQFF
TRBV27,-,-,TRBJ1-5,TGTGCCAGCAGTACAGGGTTCAGCAATCAGCCCCAGCATTTT,CASSTGFSNQPQHF
TRBV5-1,-,-,TRBJ2-5,TGCGCCAGCAGCTTGCAGGGGCGAGAGACCCAGTACTTC,CASSLQGRETQYF
TRBV27,once,TRBD2,TRBJ2-7,TGTGCCAGCAGTTCCGGGACTAGCGGGGGCCGGGGCGAGCAGTACTTC,CASSSGTSGGRGEQYF
TRBV10-3,once,-,TRBJ1-5,TGTGCCATCAGTGAGCCATTCACTGGACAGCCCCAGCATTTT,CAISEPFTGQPQHF
TRBV28,-,-,TRBJ1-1,TGTGCCAGCAGTTTTTCTCGCAGGGAAGCTTTCTTT,CASSFSRREAFF
TRBV18,once,TRBD1,TRBJ1-1,TGTGCCAGCTCTCAGGACAGGGGGGCCGAAGCTTTCTTT,CASSQDRGAEAFF
TRBV18,-,TRBD2,TRBJ2-1,TGTGCCAGCTCACCAGCGGGGGGACTGTACAATGAGCAGTTCTTC,CASSPAGGLYNEQFF
TRBV5-1,-,-,TRBJ1-4,TGCGCCAGCAGCTTGGTGTCCTGGAGGGAAAAACTGTTTTTT,CASSLVSWREKLFF
TRBV10-3,-,-,TRBJ2-2,TGTGCCATCAGCGCACGGGACACCGGGGAGCTGTTTTTT,CAISARDTGELFF
TRBV2,-,-,TRBJ1-5,TGTGCCAGCCGGGCAGATAGCAATCAGCCCCAGCATTTT,CASRADSNQPQHF
TRBV10-1,few,-,TRBJ1-1,TGCGCCAGCAGTCTCGAGTTGAGCACTGAAGCTTTCTTT,CASSLELSTEAFF
TRBV2,-,-,TRBJ1-4,TGTGCCAGCAGTGGGACAGCCGTAGGGGAGAAACTGTTTTTT,CASSGTAVGEKLFF